Presented here are 20 T cell receptor beta chains from one specimen sequenced in a study of T cells after yellow fever vaccination. Each CDR3 protein is one row after TCRdb ran MiXCR on the 5' RACE reads. This sample carries tens of thousands of distinct CDR3 sequences, 6.5% to 8% of them seen once, and the ten largest clones take 20% to 30%. Sequences were derived from CD8+ T cells not binding an NS4B(214-222) dextramer, sorted from PBMCs, sampled roughly 45 days after the first yellow fever vaccination. The receptors come from a man between 18 and 35 years old who received the YFV17D yellow fever vaccine.

This clonotype has ten or more counts. The J gene is TRBJ2-5, the V gene TRBV29-1; 9 bases are a match to TRBD1. CDR3 size: 15 residues. CDR1 and CDR2 (germline): SQVTM, ANQGSEA. The V and J ends lost 5 bases and 7 bases, in that order; junction bases with no gene match: 14. The CDR3 loop reads CSVPGQGRSRGTQYF. CDR3 nucleotides: TGCAGCGTTCCGGGACAGGGCCGATCTCGGGGGACCCAGTACTTC. Together with reference TRBV29-1 and TRBJ2-5, the CDR3 gives the full variable domain: SAVISQKPSRDICQRGTSLTIQCQVDSQVTMMFWYRQQPGQSLTLIATANQGSEATYESGFVIDKFPISRPNLTFSTLTVSNMSPEDSSIYLCSVPGQGRSRGTQYFGPGTRLLVL.

V is TRBV5-1 and J is TRBJ1-1; possibly TRBD1 for D (5 bases). There are 16 residues in the CDR3. Germline CDR1 SGHRS, CDR2 YFSETQ. V was trimmed by 1 base and J by 4 bases, leaving 17 bases between them. The CDR3 region is CASSLTRAGPGTEAFF. In nucleotides, the CDR3 is TGCGCCAGCAGCTTGACAAGGGCAGGGCCGGGCACTGAAGCTTTCTTT.

This clonotype was counted many times. The gene calls are TRBV11-2 and TRBJ2-1; 12 nucleotides agree with TRBD1. In germline, CDR1 is SGHAT, CDR2 FQNNGV. J gave up 8 bases and V 3 bases, and 5 bases lay outside the gene matches. The CDR3 covers 15 residues. The CDR3 reads CASSFGTGGIDEQFF. The DNA of the CDR3 is TGTGCCAGCAGCTTTGGGACAGGGGGCATCGATGAGCAGTTCTTC.

In this sample, this clonotype turned up many times. The CDR3 DNA sequence: TGTGCCAGCAAGGGAGAGGGACTAGCGGGGGTCGGAGATACGCAGTATTTT. Translation: CASKGEGLAGVGDTQYF. This sequence joins TRBV6-5 and TRBJ2-3; 14 bases align to TRBD2. J was trimmed by 5 bases and V by 7 bases; bases with no gene match: 11. The CDR3 totals 17 residues. CDR1 is MNHEY and CDR2 is SVGAGI in the germline V gene.

The table lists this clonotype with many counts. The chain is built from TRBV12-3 or TRBV12-4 and TRBJ1-1, with TRBD1 matching over 8 bases. The CDR3 consists of 12 residues. With V trimmed by 9 bases and J by 8 bases, 8 bases remained unmatched. CDR3 region: CASLTGETEAFF. CDR3 coding DNA: TGTGCCAGTTTGACAGGGGAAACAGAAGCTTTCTTT.

In its sample, this clonotype was seen many times. The chain is built from TRBV5-1 and TRBJ2-3; D is uncertain. With 3 bases removed from V and 2 bases from J, the gap between germline ends came to 4 bases. Germline V gene lookup returns CDR1 SGHRS and CDR2 YFSETQ. The CDR3 is made up of 12 amino acids. This chain's CDR3 is CASSSLTDTQYF. In DNA form, the CDR3 reads TGCGCCAGCAGCTCCCTCACAGATACGCAGTATTTT.

V is TRBV14 and J is TRBJ2-3; TRBD1 agrees at 9 bases. Looked up from germline, CDR1 is SGHDN and CDR2 is FVKESK. V was pared by 2 bases and J by 3 bases, with 9 bases of the junction left unmatched. The CDR3 length is 17 residues. This CDR3 reads CASSQRTGTGFTDTQYF. The CDR3 DNA is TGTGCCAGCAGCCAACGAACCGGGACAGGGTTTACAGATACGCAGTATTTT.

This clonotype has a handful of counts. The J gene is TRBJ1-2, the V gene TRBV10-3; D is uncertain. Germline V gene lookup returns CDR1 ENHRY and CDR2 SYGVKD. This CDR3 has 12 residues. Between the trimmed V and J ends, which lost 6 bases and 8 bases, there was a span of 13 bases. CDR3 loop: CAISLPGEGYTF. CDR3 DNA sequence: TGTGCCATCAGCCTCCCGGGAGAGGGCTACACCTTC.

This clonotype was picked up many times. The chain joins TRBV2 to TRBJ1-6, with a possible D match to TRBD1 (6 bases). The CDR3 has 16 residues. CDR1 and CDR2 from the germline V gene are SNHLY and FYNNEI. Trimming pared 6 bases from V and 9 bases from J, leaving 21 bases between. The CDR3 spells CASSATRDIPGSPLHF. In DNA, the CDR3 is TGTGCCAGCAGCGCTACCCGGGACATCCCAGGTTCACCCCTCCACTTT.

This clonotype occurred a few times. The genes are TRBV27 and TRBJ2-3; 9 bases line up with TRBD2. The length of the CDR3 is 16 residues. Unmatched junction bases numbered 7, after V lost 5 bases and J lost 1 base. Looked up from germline, CDR1 is MNHEY and CDR2 is SMNVEV (reference sequence). CDR3 DNA sequence: TGTGCCAGCAGTCCTCAGCGGGGGGTTCGCACAGATACGCAGTATTTT. Residues: CASSPQRGVRTDTQYF.

This clonotype appeared a few times. V usage is TRBV20-1 and J usage is TRBJ1-3; D ambiguous. This CDR3 has 14 residues. Germline CDR1 and CDR2: DFQATT and SNEGSKA (reference sequence). V was pared by 3 bases and J by 2 bases, with 11 bases between. DNA of the CDR3: TGCAGTGCTAGTCGCCGGGCTCCTGGAAACACCATATATTTT. Its translation: CSASRRAPGNTIYF.

CDR3 sequence (DNA): TGTGCCAGCAGCTTAGCGGGATGGACAGGGGGCTACGAGCAGTACTTC. Translating it yields CASSLAGWTGGYEQYF. The gene calls are TRBV7-6 and TRBJ2-7; 10 nucleotides match TRBD1. Losses at the gene ends were 0 bases for V and 3 bases for J; bases not matched to a gene: 5. The length of the CDR3 is 16 residues. Germline values: CDR1 SGHVS, CDR2 FNYEAQ.

The sample holds many counts of this clonotype. The gene calls are TRBV12-3 or TRBV12-4 and TRBJ2-7; TRBD1 aligns across 7 bases. The V segment lost 7 bases and the J segment 5 bases; nucleotides outside the gene matches: 11. This CDR3 has 14 amino acids. CDR3 residues: CASKLTGKANEQYF. CDR3 bases: TGTGCCAGCAAACTGACAGGGAAGGCCAACGAGCAGTACTTC.

The chain has TRBV21-1 and TRBJ2-7; the table gives TRBD1 as D, unverified against the DNA. TRBV21-1 is termed a pseudogene. CDR3 size: 18 residues. DNA for the CDR3: TGTGCCAGCAGCAATGCTGCGGCGCTCAGGGGGCGCGACTACGAGCAGTACTTC. Its protein product is CASSNAAALRGRDYEQYF.

This clonotype is judged medium-sized. V gene TRBV4-2 combines with J gene TRBJ2-2; perhaps TRBD2 as D (5 bases). Trimming left V 0 bases short and J 6 bases short, with 8 bases between. The CDR3 is 14 residues long. Germline CDR1 reads LGHNA; CDR2 reads YNFKEQ. In DNA form, the CDR3 reads TGTGCCAGCAGCCAAGAGCTAGCAGCCGGGGAGCTGTTTTTT. This codes for CASSQELAAGELFF.

This clonotype has just a few counts. The chain recombines TRBV5-6 with TRBJ2-7; D is tentatively TRBD1 or TRBD2 (5 bases each). There are 15 residues in the CDR3. The V gene lost 1 base and the J gene lost 1 base, with 12 bases spanning the gap. Germline-derived CDR1 and CDR2 are SGHDT and YYEEEE. The CDR3 loop reads CASSLPGTDSYEQYF. CDR3 bases: TGTGCCAGCAGCTTGCCCGGGACGGATTCCTACGAGCAGTACTTC. Filled out from reference TRBV5-6 and TRBJ2-7, the complete variable domain reads DAGVTQSPTHLIKTRGQQVTLRCSPKSGHDTVSWYQQALGQGPQFIFQYYEEEERQRGNFPDRFSGHQFPNYSSELNVNALLLGDSALYLCASSLPGTDSYEQYFGPGTRLTVT.

The sample holds many counts of this clonotype. The chain links TRBV3-1 to TRBJ2-3; 7 bases align to TRBD1. Germline CDR1 and CDR2: LGHDT and YNNKEL (reference sequence). This CDR3 has 15 residues. The V segment lost 5 bases and the J segment 4 bases; nucleotides outside the gene matches: 9. The CDR3, as DNA: TGTGCCAGCAGCTCGGGACAGATAAAACCAGATACGCAGTATTTT. Translated: CASSSGQIKPDTQYF.

A few counts support this clonotype. The J gene is TRBJ2-7, the V gene TRBV27; a weak D match, TRBD2 (5 bases). The CDR3 length is 16 residues. V lost 3 bases to trimming and J lost 7 bases, with 22 bases between them. CDR1 and CDR2 from the germline V gene are MNHEY and SMNVEV (reference sequence). CDR3 nucleotide sequence: TGTGCCAGCAGTTTTCGTCCTGACGGGCGGGTGTTTGAGCAGTACTTC. Protein sequence: CASSFRPDGRVFEQYF.

As concerns this clonotype: A much larger clonotype is one base distant, so this may be a read error. The rearrangement links TRBV2 to TRBJ1-1; TRBD1 matches 9 bases. V trimming: 3 bases; J trimming: 7 bases; junction bases outside the gene matches: 6. CDR1 and CDR2 (germline): SNHLY, FYNNEI. This CDR3 has 14 amino acids. CDR3 residues: CASSDVTGGNEAFF. In DNA, the CDR3 is TGTGCCAGCAGTGACGTGACAGGGGGAAATGAAGCTTTCTTT.

This clonotype is labeled medium-sized. This chain joins TRBV11-2 and TRBJ2-5; the match to TRBD1 covers 8 bases. J gave up 3 bases and V 0 bases, and 6 bases lay outside the gene matches. Germline lookup yields CDR1 SGHAT and CDR2 FQNNGV. This CDR3 region has 16 residues. CDR3 nucleotides: TGTGCCAGCAGCTTAGATGGCAGGGGGCGGGAAGAGACCCAGTACTTC. It translates to CASSLDGRGREETQYF. The variable domain in full, with the rest retrieved from reference TRBV11-2 and TRBJ2-5, is EAGVAQSPRYKIIEKRQSVAFWCNPISGHATLYWYQQILGQGPKLLIQFQNNGVVDDSQLPKDRFSAERLKGVDSTLKIQPAKLEDSAVYLCASSLDGRGREETQYFGPGTRLLVL.